The rows below give T cell receptor beta chains drawn from one sample of a study of CD8 T cells in ankylosing spondylitis. TCRdb re-called the 5' RACE reads with MiXCR, one entry per CDR3 protein. The data show a few hundred thousand distinct CDR3 sequences, 20% to 25% seen once. The sample consisted of blood, either unsorted or a sorted T cell fraction (not recorded which). These receptors all come from a male donor with ankylosing spondylitis. CDR3s include the opening cysteine and the closing phenylalanine or tryptophan. A D gene is named only where the DNA matches it firmly. Clone size is shown for a subset of rows, as once, few, many or a class of expanded clone.

V gene	D gene	J gene	clone size	CDR3 protein	CDR3 DNA
TRBV6-2/TRBV6-3	NA	TRBJ2-2	NA	CASSYLQERVNTGELFF	TGTGCCAGCAGTTACCTCCAAGAGCGAGTGAACACCGGGGAGCTGTTTTTT
TRBV6-1	NA	TRBJ2-2	few	CASIKGSTGELFF	TGTGCCAGCATCAAAGGGAGCACCGGGGAGCTGTTTTTT
TRBV6-1	NA	TRBJ1-1	many	CASSRGIDGEAFF	TGTGCCAGCAGTAGGGGTATTGATGGTGAAGCTTTCTTT
TRBV20-1	NA	TRBJ2-7	NA	CSAPRTPTYEQYF	TGCAGTGCTCCCCGGACGCCTACCTACGAGCAGTACTTC
TRBV6-1	TRBD1	TRBJ2-5	NA	CASSATADTGTEYF	TGTGCCAGCAGTGCTACCGCCGACACCGGGACAGAGTACTTC
TRBV6-5	NA	TRBJ2-2	NA	CASSYSPDGELFF	TGTGCCAGCAGTTACTCCCCCGACGGGGAGCTGTTTTTT
TRBV20-1	TRBD2	TRBJ2-5	NA	CSARKLAGGQETQYF	TGCAGTGCTAGAAAACTAGCGGGAGGCCAAGAGACCCAGTACTTC
TRBV20-1	NA	TRBJ2-3	few	CSAVQRAADTQYF	TGCAGTGCGGTTCAGCGGGCCGCAGATACGCAGTATTTT
TRBV12-3/TRBV12-4	NA	TRBJ1-5	many	CASSLDLGRANQPQHF	TGTGCCAGCAGTTTAGACCTGGGGAGGGCGAATCAGCCCCAGCATTTT
TRBV27	NA	TRBJ2-3	NA	CASSPTDRFTDTQYF	TGTGCCAGCAGTCCGACCGACAGGTTCACAGATACGCAGTATTTT
TRBV27	NA	TRBJ1-6	NA	CASSRDYNSPLHF	TGTGCCAGCAGCAGGGACTATAATTCACCCCTCCACTTT
TRBV7-2	TRBD1	TRBJ2-3	NA	CASSGQGSPTDTQYF	TGTGCCAGCAGCGGACAGGGGAGCCCTACAGATACGCAGTATTTT
TRBV28	NA	TRBJ1-3	NA	CASRGQIVGNTIYF	TGTGCCAGCCGGGGGCAAATTGTTGGAAACACCATATATTTT
TRBV28	TRBD1	TRBJ2-4	few	CASSLGQGRDIQYF	TGTGCCAGCAGCCTGGGACAGGGGAGGGACATTCAGTACTTC
TRBV2	TRBD2	TRBJ2-1	NA	CASSVRELRSSYNEQFF	TGTGCCAGCAGTGTGCGGGAGTTGCGTAGCTCCTACAATGAGCAGTTCTTC
TRBV3-1	NA	TRBJ1-1	NA	CASSQYLGNTEAFF	TGTGCCAGCAGCCAATATTTAGGGAACACTGAAGCTTTCTTT
TRBV9	NA	TRBJ2-3	NA	CASSVLSDTQYF	TGTGCCAGCAGCGTCTTGTCAGATACGCAGTATTTT
TRBV5-6	TRBD1	TRBJ1-1	NA	CASSFRTGGSEAFF	TGTGCCAGCAGCTTCAGGACAGGGGGTTCTGAAGCTTTCTTT
TRBV7-2	NA	TRBJ1-1	few	CASSLWQGSNSEAFF	TGTGCCAGCAGCTTATGGCAGGGTTCTAATAGTGAAGCTTTCTTT
TRBV29-1	NA	TRBJ2-3	few	CSVVGENTDTQYF	TGCAGCGTTGTCGGTGAAAACACAGATACGCAGTATTTT
TRBV7-2	TRBD1	TRBJ2-7	few	CASSLADRGYEQYF	TGTGCCAGCAGCTTAGCAGACAGGGGTTACGAGCAGTACTTC